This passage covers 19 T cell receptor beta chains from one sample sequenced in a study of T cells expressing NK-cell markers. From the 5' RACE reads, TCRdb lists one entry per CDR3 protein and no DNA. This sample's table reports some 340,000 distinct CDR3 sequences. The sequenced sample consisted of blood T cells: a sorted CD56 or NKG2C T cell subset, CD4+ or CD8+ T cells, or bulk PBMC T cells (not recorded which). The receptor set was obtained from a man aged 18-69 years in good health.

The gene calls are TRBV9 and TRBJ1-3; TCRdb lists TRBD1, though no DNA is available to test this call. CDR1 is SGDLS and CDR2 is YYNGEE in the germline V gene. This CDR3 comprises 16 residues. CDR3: CASSVRQGSSGNTIYF.

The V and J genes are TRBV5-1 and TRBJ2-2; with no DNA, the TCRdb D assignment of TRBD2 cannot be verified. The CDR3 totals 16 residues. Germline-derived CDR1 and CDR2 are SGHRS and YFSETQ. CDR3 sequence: CASSHTSGVRTGELFF. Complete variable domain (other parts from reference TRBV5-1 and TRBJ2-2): KAGVTQTPRYLIKTRGQQVTLSCSPISGHRSVSWYQQTPGQGLQFLFEYFSETQRNKGNFPGRFSGRQFSNSRSEMNVSTLELGDSALYLCASSHTSGVRTGELFFGEGSRLTVL.

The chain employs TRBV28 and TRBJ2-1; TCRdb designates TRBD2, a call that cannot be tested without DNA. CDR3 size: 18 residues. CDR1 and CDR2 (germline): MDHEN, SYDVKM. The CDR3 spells CASSFMRAGGRSYNEQFF.

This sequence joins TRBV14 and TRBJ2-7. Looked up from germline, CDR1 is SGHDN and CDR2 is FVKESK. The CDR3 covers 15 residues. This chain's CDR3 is CASSQMIASTYEQYF.

The CDR3 protein is CASSAGGNTIYF. V and J are TRBV12-3 or TRBV12-4 and TRBJ1-3. The CDR3 has 12 amino acids.

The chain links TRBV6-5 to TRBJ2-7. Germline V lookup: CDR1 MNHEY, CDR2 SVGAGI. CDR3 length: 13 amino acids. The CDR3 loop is CASSYSSNYEQYF.

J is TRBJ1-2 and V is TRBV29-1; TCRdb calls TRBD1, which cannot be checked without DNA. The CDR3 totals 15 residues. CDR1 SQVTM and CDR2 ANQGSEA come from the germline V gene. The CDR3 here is CSVVKGGTPSDSYTF.

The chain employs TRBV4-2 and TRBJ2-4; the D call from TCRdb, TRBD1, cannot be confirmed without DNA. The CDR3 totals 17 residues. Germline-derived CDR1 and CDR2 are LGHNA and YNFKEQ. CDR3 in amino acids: CASSQELAGGPRNIQYF.

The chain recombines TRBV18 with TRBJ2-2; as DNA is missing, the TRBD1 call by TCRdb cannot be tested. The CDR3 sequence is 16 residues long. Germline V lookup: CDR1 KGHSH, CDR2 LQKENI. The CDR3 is CASSPPAGQYTGELFF.

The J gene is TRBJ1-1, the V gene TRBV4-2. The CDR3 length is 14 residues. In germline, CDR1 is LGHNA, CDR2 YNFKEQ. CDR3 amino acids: CASSQGLRNTEAFF.

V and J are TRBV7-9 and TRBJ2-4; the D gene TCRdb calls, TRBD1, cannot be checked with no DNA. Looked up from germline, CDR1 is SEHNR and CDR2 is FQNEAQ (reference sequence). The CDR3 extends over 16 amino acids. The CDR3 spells CASSLAPGQGKNIQYF.

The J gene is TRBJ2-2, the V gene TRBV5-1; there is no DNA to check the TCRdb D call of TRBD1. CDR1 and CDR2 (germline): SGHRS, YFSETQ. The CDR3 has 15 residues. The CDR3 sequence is CASSIKQGTPGELFF. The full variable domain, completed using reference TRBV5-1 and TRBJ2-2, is KAGVTQTPRYLIKTRGQQVTLSCSPISGHRSVSWYQQTPGQGLQFLFEYFSETQRNKGNFPGRFSGRQFSNSRSEMNVSTLELGDSALYLCASSIKQGTPGELFFGEGSRLTVL.

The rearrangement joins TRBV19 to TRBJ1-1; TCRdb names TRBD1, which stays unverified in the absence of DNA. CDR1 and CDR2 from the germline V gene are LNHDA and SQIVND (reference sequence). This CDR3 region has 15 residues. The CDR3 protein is CASKPGGGGVTEAFF.

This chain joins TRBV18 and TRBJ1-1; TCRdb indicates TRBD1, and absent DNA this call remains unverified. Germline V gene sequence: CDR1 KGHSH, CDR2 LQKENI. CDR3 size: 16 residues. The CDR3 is CASSPVSGTGVTEAFF.

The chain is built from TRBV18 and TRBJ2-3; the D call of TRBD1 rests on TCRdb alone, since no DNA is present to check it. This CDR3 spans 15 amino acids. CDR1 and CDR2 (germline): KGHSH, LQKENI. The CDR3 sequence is CASSPVWGQTDTQYF.

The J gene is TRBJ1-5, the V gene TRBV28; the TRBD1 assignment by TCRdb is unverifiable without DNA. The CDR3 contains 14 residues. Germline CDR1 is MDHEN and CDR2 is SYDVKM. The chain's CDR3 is CASWGQGAGQPQHF. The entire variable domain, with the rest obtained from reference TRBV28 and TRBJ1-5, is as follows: DVKVTQSSRYLVKRTGEKVFLECVQDMDHENMFWYRQDPGLGLRLIYFSYDVKMKEKGDIPEGYSVSREKKERFSLILESASTNQTSMYLCASWGQGAGQPQHFGDGTRLSIL.

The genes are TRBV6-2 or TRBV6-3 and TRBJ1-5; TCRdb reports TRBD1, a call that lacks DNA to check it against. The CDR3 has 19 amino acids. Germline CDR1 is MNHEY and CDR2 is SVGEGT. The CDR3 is CASSSRTGTRLSSNQPQHF.

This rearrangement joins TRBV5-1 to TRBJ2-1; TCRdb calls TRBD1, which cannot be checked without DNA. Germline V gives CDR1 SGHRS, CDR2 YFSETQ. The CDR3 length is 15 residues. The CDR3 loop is CASSKGTGDSNEQFF.

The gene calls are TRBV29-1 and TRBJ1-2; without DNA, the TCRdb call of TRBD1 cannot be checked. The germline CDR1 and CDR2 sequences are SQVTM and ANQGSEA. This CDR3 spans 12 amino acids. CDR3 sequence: CSVSRVDYGYTF.